The rows below give T cell receptor beta chains drawn from one sample of a study of T cell responses to AZD1222 COVID-19 vaccine. Using immunoSEQ multiplex PCR, the repertoire was profiled, and TCRdb retains in-frame clones only, with some absent. In the table there are some 130,000 clones, approximately 91% of which are singletons. This material consisted of peripheral blood, taken 28 days after the second AZD1222 dose. The receptors come from an adult who received the AZD1222 COVID-19 vaccine. Both conserved end residues are part of each CDR3. Each record gives: clone size, J gene, D gene, V gene, CDR3 protein, CDR3 DNA. The D gene is left open where the match is weak. Where a row states a size, it is once, few, many or the class of an expanded clone; other rows omit it.

size: NA
J: TRBJ1-2
D: TRBD1
V: TRBV7-9
CDR3: CASSPGQGALYGYTF
DNA: TGTGCCAGCAGCCCCGGACAGGGGGCTTTGTATGGCTACACCTTC

size: once
J: TRBJ2-7
D: TRBD2
V: TRBV19
CDR3: CASGTSVSSYEQYF
DNA: TGTGCCAGTGGCACTAGCGTCAGCTCCTACGAGCAGTACTTC

size: NA
J: TRBJ1-1
D: NA
V: TRBV29-1
CDR3: CSVPGQTNTEAFF
DNA: TGCAGCGTGCCGGGACAAACGAACACTGAAGCTTTCTTT

size: NA
J: TRBJ2-3
D: TRBD2
V: TRBV5-1
CDR3: CASSVTSGSSTDTQYF
DNA: TGCGCCAGCAGCGTGACTAGCGGTTCAAGCACAGATACGCAGTATTTT

size: once
J: TRBJ2-7
D: NA
V: TRBV9
CDR3: CASSLGGSPYEQYF
DNA: TGTGCCAGCAGCTTAGGGGGTTCTCCCTACGAGCAGTACTTC

size: NA
J: TRBJ2-7
D: NA
V: TRBV2
CDR3: CASSGQSSSYEQYF
DNA: TGTGCCAGCTCGGGCCAGTCAAGCTCCTACGAGCAGTACTTC

size: NA
J: TRBJ2-3
D: TRBD2
V: TRBV2
CDR3: CASDSRLAGETDTQYF
DNA: TGTGCCAGCGATTCCCGGCTAGCGGGAGAAACAGATACGCAGTATTTT

size: NA
J: TRBJ1-2
D: TRBD1
V: TRBV6-4
CDR3: CASSLTGGAGGYTF
DNA: TGTGCCAGCAGCCTTACAGGGGGCGCGGGTGGCTACACCTTC

size: NA
J: TRBJ2-3
D: NA
V: TRBV5-1
CDR3: CATGDGATDTQYF
DNA: TGCGCCACCGGCGATGGGGCCACAGATACGCAGTATTTT

size: once
J: TRBJ1-2
D: NA
V: TRBV19
CDR3: CASSIGGDYGYTF
DNA: TGTGCCAGTAGTATCGGGGGGGACTATGGCTACACCTTC

size: NA
J: TRBJ1-3
D: NA
V: TRBV6-5
CDR3: CASKAFNSGNTIYF
DNA: TGTGCCAGCAAGGCGTTTAACTCTGGAAACACCATATATTTT

size: NA
J: TRBJ1-4
D: TRBD1
V: TRBV4-1
CDR3: CASSPSYGTDDEKLFF
DNA: TGCGCCAGCAGCCCATCCTACGGGACAGATGATGAAAAACTGTTTTTT

size: NA
J: TRBJ2-1
D: NA
V: TRBV11-3
CDR3: CASSQRQGYNEQFF
DNA: TGTGCCAGCAGCCAAAGGCAGGGATACAATGAGCAGTTCTTC

size: NA
J: TRBJ2-7
D: TRBD2
V: TRBV30
CDR3: CAWSVLAGSEQYF
DNA: TGTGCCTGGAGTGTATTAGCGGGATCCGAGCAGTACTTC

size: NA
J: TRBJ2-4
D: TRBD2
V: TRBV28
CDR3: CASSFSKGGVRSKNIQYF
DNA: TGTGCCAGCAGTTTCTCGAAGGGAGGGGTACGGTCCAAAAACATTCAGTACTTC

size: NA
J: TRBJ2-5
D: NA
V: TRBV5-1
CDR3: CASSFQETQYF
DNA: TGCGCCAGCAGCTTCCAAGAGACCCAGTACTTC

size: NA
J: TRBJ1-1
D: NA
V: TRBV6-1
CDR3: CASSDRGNTEAFF
DNA: TGTGCCAGCAGTGACAGGGGGAACACTGAAGCTTTCTTT

size: once
J: TRBJ1-1
D: NA
V: TRBV29-1
CDR3: CSVVHRAAGFTEAFF
DNA: TGCAGCGTTGTTCACAGGGCGGCGGGGTTCACTGAAGCTTTCTTT

size: NA
J: TRBJ1-2
D: NA
V: TRBV19
CDR3: CASNSRAGYTF
DNA: TGTGCCAGTAATTCGAGGGCTGGCTACACCTTC

size: NA
J: TRBJ1-4
D: NA
V: TRBV6-5
CDR3: CASRPESNEKLFF
DNA: TGTGCCAGCAGGCCGGAGTCTAATGAAAAACTGTTTTTT

size: NA
J: TRBJ2-3
D: TRBD2
V: TRBV10-3
CDR3: CAIRLAGGPADTQYF
DNA: TGTGCCATCCGACTAGCGGGAGGGCCGGCAGATACGCAGTATTTT

size: NA
J: TRBJ2-3
D: NA
V: TRBV19
CDR3: CASSPLGSRVRDTQYF
DNA: TGTGCCAGTAGTCCCCTGGGGTCCAGGGTCAGGGATACGCAGTATTTT

size: NA
J: TRBJ2-2
D: NA
V: TRBV5-1
CDR3: CASSLARPEGELFF
DNA: TGCGCCAGCAGCTTGGCAAGACCCGAGGGGGAGCTGTTTTTT

size: NA
J: TRBJ1-3
D: NA
V: TRBV2
CDR3: CASRPIGGLAGNTIYF
DNA: TGTGCCAGCAGACCTATCGGGGGTCTTGCTGGAAACACCATATATTTT

size: NA
J: TRBJ2-7
D: TRBD2
V: TRBV5-4
CDR3: CAVGEGPYEQYF
DNA: TGTGCCGTGGGGGAGGGGCCCTACGAGCAGTACTTC

size: NA
J: TRBJ1-1
D: NA
V: TRBV18
CDR3: CASSETNLNTEAFF
DNA: TGTGCCAGCTCGGAAACAAACCTGAACACTGAAGCTTTCTTT

size: NA
J: TRBJ2-1
D: NA
V: TRBV6-5
CDR3: CASSLQGLDEQFF
DNA: TGTGCCAGCAGCCTACAGGGCTTGGATGAGCAGTTCTTC

size: NA
J: TRBJ2-1
D: TRBD1
V: TRBV24-1
CDR3: CATSDPKGASYNEQFF
DNA: TGTGCCACCAGTGATCCTAAGGGGGCCTCCTACAATGAGCAGTTCTTC

size: NA
J: TRBJ1-5
D: NA
V: TRBV20-1
CDR3: CSASSLGNQPQHF
DNA: TGCAGTGCTAGTAGCCTGGGTAATCAGCCCCAGCATTTT

size: NA
J: TRBJ1-2
D: TRBD1
V: TRBV5-1
CDR3: CASKGDRAFGYYGYTF
DNA: TGCGCCAGCAAGGGGGACAGGGCCTTTGGGTACTATGGCTACACCTTC

size: NA
J: TRBJ2-1
D: NA
V: TRBV13
CDR3: CASSTDLGMGEQFF
DNA: TGTGCCAGCAGCACCGACCTGGGCATGGGTGAGCAGTTCTTC

size: once
J: TRBJ1-4
D: NA
V: TRBV21-1
CDR3: CASSKSPLRGCCEKLFF
DNA: TGTGCCAGCAGCAAGTCCCCCCTGAGGGGTTGTTGTGAAAAACTGTTTTTT

size: NA
J: TRBJ2-1
D: TRBD1
V: TRBV18
CDR3: CASSPQGQSYNEQFF
DNA: TGTGCCAGCTCACCACAGGGACAGTCCTACAATGAGCAGTTCTTC

size: once
J: TRBJ2-3
D: NA
V: TRBV5-1
CDR3: CASSSRPDSTDTQYF
DNA: TGCGCCAGCAGCTCGCGACCTGACAGCACAGATACGCAGTATTTT

size: NA
J: TRBJ2-6
D: TRBD1
V: TRBV4-1
CDR3: CASSQQGSGANVLTF
DNA: TGCGCCAGCAGTCAACAGGGGTCCGGGGCCAACGTCCTGACTTTC

size: NA
J: TRBJ1-2
D: TRBD1
V: TRBV5-8
CDR3: CASSPKGGGNGYTF
DNA: TGTGCCAGCAGCCCGAAAGGAGGGGGCAATGGCTACACCTTC

size: NA
J: TRBJ1-1
D: NA
V: TRBV6-5
CDR3: CASSWGGNTEAFF
DNA: TGTGCCAGCAGTTGGGGCGGGAACACTGAAGCTTTCTTT

size: once
J: TRBJ2-3
D: TRBD2
V: TRBV18
CDR3: CASSPRREVSDTQYF
DNA: TGTGCCAGCTCACCAAGACGGGAGGTCTCAGATACGCAGTATTTT

size: few
J: TRBJ2-7
D: NA
V: TRBV28
CDR3: CASSGAAYEQYF
DNA: TGTGCCAGCAGTGGGGCGGCCTACGAGCAGTACTTC

size: few
J: TRBJ1-2
D: NA
V: TRBV5-1
CDR3: CASSPTQTGNGYTF
DNA: TGCGCCAGCAGCCCCACACAAACAGGGAATGGCTACACCTTC

size: NA
J: TRBJ2-3
D: NA
V: TRBV30
CDR3: CACSLGVRDTQYF
DNA: TGTGCCTGTTCGTTGGGGGTTAGAGATACGCAGTATTTT

size: NA
J: TRBJ2-3
D: TRBD1
V: TRBV5-1
CDR3: CASSFGQVIDTQYF
DNA: TGCGCCAGCAGCTTCGGACAGGTCATAGATACGCAGTATTTT

size: NA
J: TRBJ1-6
D: NA
V: TRBV3-1/TRBV3-2
CDR3: CASSQDATDNSPLHF
DNA: TGTGCCAGCAGCCAAGATGCGACGGATAATTCACCCCTCCACTTT

size: NA
J: TRBJ2-7
D: TRBD2
V: TRBV29-1
CDR3: CSVFGGESYEQYF
DNA: TGCAGCGTCTTCGGGGGGGAGTCCTACGAGCAGTACTTC

size: NA
J: TRBJ2-1
D: NA
V: TRBV6-1
CDR3: CASSETAYNEQFF
DNA: TGTGCCAGCAGTGAAACAGCTTACAATGAGCAGTTCTTC

size: NA
J: TRBJ2-5
D: NA
V: TRBV5-1
CDR3: CASSLAGFGETQYF
DNA: TGCGCCAGCAGCTTGGCGGGTTTTGGGGAGACCCAGTACTTC

size: NA
J: TRBJ1-4
D: NA
V: TRBV5-1
CDR3: CASSLNGREKLFF
DNA: TGCGCCAGCAGCTTGAATGGGAGGGAAAAACTGTTTTTT

size: few
J: TRBJ2-7
D: TRBD2
V: TRBV5-6
CDR3: CASSLIPLAGYEQYF
DNA: TGTGCCAGCAGCTTGATCCCGCTAGCGGGCTACGAGCAGTACTTC

size: NA
J: TRBJ1-6
D: NA
V: TRBV9
CDR3: CASSPGQLGVSPLHF
DNA: TGTGCCAGCAGCCCAGGACAGCTAGGGGTTTCACCCCTCCACTTT

size: NA
J: TRBJ2-4
D: NA
V: TRBV19
CDR3: CASSLGAKNIQYF
DNA: TGTGCCAGTAGTCTAGGGGCCAAAAACATTCAGTACTTC

size: NA
J: TRBJ2-4
D: NA
V: TRBV2
CDR3: CASSVLGGRAKNIQYF
DNA: TGTGCCAGCAGTGTCTTAGGGGGGAGAGCCAAAAACATTCAGTACTTC